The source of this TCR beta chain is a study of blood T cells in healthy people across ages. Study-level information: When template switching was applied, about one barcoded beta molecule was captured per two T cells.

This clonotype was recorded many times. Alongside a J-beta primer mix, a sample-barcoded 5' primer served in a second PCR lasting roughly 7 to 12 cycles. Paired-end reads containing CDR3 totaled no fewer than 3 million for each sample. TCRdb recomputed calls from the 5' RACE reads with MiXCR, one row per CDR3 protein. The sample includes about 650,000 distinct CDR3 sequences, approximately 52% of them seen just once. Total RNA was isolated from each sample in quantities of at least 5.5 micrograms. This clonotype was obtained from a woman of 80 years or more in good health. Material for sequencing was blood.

CDR3 in amino acids: CSARVWEGTDTQYF. The CDR3 nucleotides are TGCAGTGCTAGAGTTTGGGAGGGCACAGATACGCAGTATTTT. The chain has TRBV20-1 and TRBJ2-3, with a weak D call TRBD2 (6 bases). This CDR3 is built from 14 residues. The V gene's germline CDR1 is DFQATT and CDR2 SNEGSKA (reference sequence). Trimming left V 1 base short and J 1 base short, with 9 bases between.